One and the same sample provided the 14 T cell receptor beta chains below, sequenced in a study of blood T cell repertoires in acute mononucleosis. Produced via immunoSEQ multiplex PCR; TCRdb's table is partial and in-frame only. The sample records under 9,500 clones, 25% to 30% being singletons. Noted time point: acute infectious mononucleosis, at clinical presentation within 2 weeks of symptom onset (visit 1). The input for sequencing was EBV YVL epitope tetramer+ CD8+ T cells sorted from PBMCs, taken during acute infectious mononucleosis. Subset of the sample: CD8 T cells binding a tetramer with EBV BRLF1 109-117 peptide (YVL-BR). The receptors were sampled from a woman under 30 with infectious mononucleosis caused by EBV.

As to this clone: Compared with germline, one end of the junction differs, possibly owing to a read error. CDR3 protein: CASSFDLTDTQYF. The CDR3 coding sequence is TGTGCTAGCAGCTTTGACCTCACAGATACGCAGTATTTT. This chain uses TRBV7-9 with TRBJ2-3; no firm D call. The V gene's germline CDR1 is SEHNR and CDR2 FQNEAQ (reference sequence). This CDR3 is built from 13 residues.

This chain connects TRBV27 to TRBJ2-1; D gene uncertain. The ends were cut back, 5 bases at V and 9 bases at J, with 20 bases in the middle. The CDR3 loop spans 15 amino acids. Germline V lookup: CDR1 MNHEY, CDR2 SMNVEV (reference sequence). CDR3 sequence (DNA): TGTGCCAGCAGTCCCGACATCGGTTGGGTCTGTGAGCAGTTCTTC. Translating gives CASSPDIGWVCEQFF.

This clone showed up just a few times. The genes are TRBV28 and TRBJ2-7; perhaps TRBD1 as D (5 bases). Trimming left V 6 bases short and J 3 bases short, with 18 bases between. The CDR3 has 15 residues. The germline V gene encodes CDR1 MDHEN and CDR2 SYDVKM. This CDR3 reads CASSPPPQAVYEQYF. CDR3 DNA: TGTGCCAGCAGCCCCCCCCCACAGGCCGTCTACGAGCAGTACTTC.

CDR3 loop: CRTSAFETQYF. The CDR3 DNA reads as TGCAGGACCTCGGCCTTCGAGACCCAGTACTTC. The chain joins TRBV20-1 to TRBJ2-5; D remains unclear. Germline-derived CDR1 and CDR2 are DFQATT and SNEGSKA (reference sequence). This CDR3 contains 11 residues.

By share, this clone counts as medium-sized. The V and J genes are TRBV6-5 and TRBJ1-1; the D is unclear. CDR1 MNHEY and CDR2 SVGAGI come from the germline V gene. V was cut by 0 bases and J by 4 bases, with 12 bases left in between. The CDR3 covers 15 residues. CDR3 sequence: CASSYSLMGGTEAFF. The CDR3 DNA reads TGTGCCAGCAGTTACTCCCTAATGGGTGGCACTGAAGCTTTCTTT.

This clone was recorded many times. The chain is built from TRBV6-4 and TRBJ1-5, with D unclear. V was clipped by 6 bases and J by 1 base, with 13 bases between them. Per germline, CDR1 MRHNA and CDR2 SNTAGT. This CDR3 has 15 amino acids. DNA for the CDR3: TGTGCCAGCAGGCAATTGCTAGGGAGCAATCAGCCCCAGCATTTT. Protein: CASRQLLGSNQPQHF.

Comment on this clone: This is likely an artifact of a read error, given a far larger clone one base away. This rearrangement joins TRBV5-6 to TRBJ2-7, with a possible D match to TRBD2 (5 bases). V lost 0 bases to trimming and J lost 5 bases, with 9 bases between them. Germline assignment: CDR1 SGHDT and CDR2 YYEEEE. CDR3 size: 13 residues. This CDR3 reads CASSLAGSDEQYF. In DNA, the CDR3 is TGTGCCAGCAGCTTGGCGGGGTCGGACGAGCAGTACTTC.

With regard to this clone: A far larger clone is one base from this, pointing to a likely read error. V and J are TRBV29-1 and TRBJ2-7; possible D gene TRBD1, 5 bases. Trimming took off 7 bases at V and 6 bases at J, with 19 bases between the two ends. The CDR3 contains 13 residues. The germline V gene encodes CDR1 SQVTM and CDR2 ANQGSEA. CDR3 sequence (DNA): TGCAGCGATGGAGTGGACACCGGCAGCGAGCAGTACTTC. It encodes CSDGVDTGSEQYF.

The sample holds a few counts of this clone. This likely stems from a read error, as it lies one base from a far larger clone. This chain joins TRBV29-1 and TRBJ2-1; D is ambiguous. CDR3 length equals 13 residues. Germline V lookup: CDR1 SQVTM, CDR2 ANQGSEA. CDR3 in DNA: TGCAGCGTTGGGCAGGCCCTTTACAATGAGCTGTTCTTC. Protein product: CSVGQALYNELFF.

The rearrangement links TRBV5-4 to TRBJ2-3, with 11 positions matching TRBD1. The CDR3 extends over 15 amino acids. Germline CDR1 and CDR2: SGHNT and YYREEE (reference sequence). Trimming took 3 bases from V and 4 from J; bases not matched to a gene: 4. The CDR3 DNA follows: TGTGCCAGCAGCTACGGACAGGGGGCGGCAGATACGCAGTATTTT. Its protein is CASSYGQGAADTQYF.

The gene calls are TRBV7-6 and TRBJ2-7; D is perhaps TRBD2 (6 bases). With 5 bases removed from V and 7 bases from J, the gap between germline ends came to 9 bases. CDR3 length equals 11 residues. Germline V gives CDR1 SGHVS, CDR2 FNYEAQ. The CDR3 DNA reads TGTGCCAGCAGCATTAGCGGTGAGCAGTACTTC. Its protein product is CASSISGEQYF.

In this sample, this clone turned up many times. This rearrangement joins TRBV7-3 to TRBJ2-7; weak D call: TRBD1 (6 bases). Trimming stripped 4 bases from V and 0 bases from J, with 10 bases between. This CDR3 is 14 amino acids long. CDR1 and CDR2 from the germline V gene are SGHTA and FQGTGA. CDR3 nucleotide sequence: TGTGCCAGCAGCTCGCCGGGACACTCCTACGAGCAGTACTTC. Protein: CASSSPGHSYEQYF.

The table lists this clone with a few counts. This rearrangement joins TRBV7-3 to TRBJ2-5; the D gene is possibly TRBD1 (5 bases). Near its end, the DNA agrees better with TRBJ2-4, so the J call may be wrong. The CDR3 runs 14 residues. CDR1 is SGHTA, CDR2 FQGTGA, per germline. Here the CDR3 DNA reads TGTGCCAGCAGCTGGGCAGGGGCCAAAAACATTCAGTACTTC. Encoded protein: CASSWAGAKNIQYF.

The chain is built from TRBV11-2 and TRBJ2-7; perhaps TRBD1 as D (6 bases). Trimming cost V 5 bases and J 3 bases, with 8 bases left between them. This CDR3 is 12 amino acids long. The V gene's germline CDR1 is SGHAT and CDR2 FQNNGV. Written as DNA, the CDR3 is TGTGCCAGCAGCATGGACAGCTACGAGCAGTACTTC. It is translated as CASSMDSYEQYF.